Below are 12 T cell receptor beta chains sequenced from a single sample in a study of PD-1 blockade in classical Hodgkin lymphoma. Relapse after autologous stem cell transplantation occurred in every patient, and brentuximab vedotin exposure varied. Using immunoSEQ multiplex PCR, the repertoire was profiled, and TCRdb retains in-frame clones only, with some absent. This sample carries 55,000 to 75,000 clones, around 75% of them seen once, and the ten largest clones take less than 9.5%. The sample consisted of peripheral blood mononuclear cells (PBMCs), taken before the second cycle of nivolumab. The source of these receptors is a human donor with classical Hodgkin lymphoma.

This clone appeared once. The rearrangement links TRBV4-1 to TRBJ1-2; 7 bases are a match to TRBD1. CDR1 is MGHRA, CDR2 YSYEKL, per germline. This CDR3 region has 16 residues. Trimming took 0 bases from V and 2 from J; bases not matched to a gene: 6. CDR3 bases: TGCGCCAGCAGCCAAGATGGGTGGGGACAGAACTATGGCTACACCTTC. Translated: CASSQDGWGQNYGYTF.

Details on this clone: Likely a read error: the CDR3 ends without its conserved phenylalanine or tryptophan. No DNA is shown, since the ends of the CDR3 on it are uncertain; the CDR3 is the one TCRdb lists. The gene calls are TRBV6-1 and TRBJ2-7; no check of the table's D call, TRBD1, against the DNA was made. Germline assignment: CDR1 MNHNS and CDR2 SASEGT. The CDR3 length equals 14 residues, ends included. The CDR3 sequence is CASSEFGSGTEGLY.

This clone was picked up a small number of times. The chain carries TRBV19 and TRBJ2-7; no firm D call. CDR3 length: 12 residues. Deletions cut 1 base from V and 7 bases from J, with 8 bases between. Germline CDR1 and CDR2: LNHDA and SQIVND (reference sequence). The CDR3 region is CASSIGALEQYF. DNA of the CDR3: TGTGCCAGTAGTATAGGGGCTTTGGAGCAGTACTTC.

This rearrangement joins TRBV27 to TRBJ1-2; TRBD1 aligns across 10 bases. CDR3 size: 15 residues. Trimming cost V 3 bases and J 7 bases; bases outside gene matches: 8. Germline values: CDR1 MNHEY, CDR2 SMNVEV (reference sequence). CDR3 protein: CASSFRQGALSGYTF. The CDR3 DNA sequence: TGTGCCAGCAGTTTCCGACAGGGGGCGTTAAGTGGCTACACCTTC.

The rearrangement links TRBV15 to TRBJ1-5; D might be TRBD1 (6 bases). Trimming pared 6 bases from V and 3 bases from J, leaving 15 bases between. The CDR3 has 15 amino acids. The germline V gene encodes CDR1 LNHNV and CDR2 YYDKDF (reference sequence). CDR3 sequence (DNA): TGTGCCACCAGACGAGTAGGGACACTCAATCAGCCCCAGCATTTT. This translates into CATRRVGTLNQPQHF.

The chain links TRBV5-4 to TRBJ1-1, with 8 positions matching TRBD1. CDR3 length equals 15 residues. V lost 4 bases and J lost 6; bases outside the gene matches: 11. The germline V gene has CDR1 SGHNT and CDR2 YYREEE (reference sequence). CDR3 in amino acids: CASSAYRGSEPEAFF. The CDR3 nucleotides are TGTGCCAGCAGCGCCTACAGGGGGTCGGAGCCTGAAGCTTTCTTT.

This clone appeared a few times. This chain links TRBV11-3 with TRBJ2-1; 8 bases match TRBD2. Trimming removed 4 bases from V and 0 bases from J; junction bases left unmatched: 5. CDR1 is SGHNT, CDR2 YENEEA, per germline. The CDR3 consists of 16 residues. The CDR3 reads CASSYQRGSSYNEQFF. CDR3 in DNA: TGTGCCAGCAGCTACCAGCGGGGGAGCTCCTACAATGAGCAGTTCTTC.

The chain uses TRBV6-6 and TRBJ2-7; possible D gene TRBD2, 6 bases. V was cut by 4 bases and J by 2 bases, with 15 bases left in between. Looked up from germline, CDR1 is MNHNY and CDR2 is SVGAGI (reference sequence). The CDR3 covers 15 residues. CDR3 region: CASSLDSGSAYEQYF. The DNA of the CDR3 is TGTGCCAGCAGTTTGGATAGCGGATCGGCCTACGAGCAGTACTTC.

V usage is TRBV19 and J usage is TRBJ1-5; tentative D call: TRBD1 (5 bases). The germline V gene encodes CDR1 LNHDA and CDR2 SQIVND (reference sequence). The V end was cut by 2 bases, the J end by 2 bases, with 10 bases between. The CDR3 spans 15 residues. The CDR3 DNA reads as TGTGCCAGTAGTATAATGGGGGAGGGCAATCAGCCCCAGCATTTT. Translated: CASSIMGEGNQPQHF.

V gene TRBV6-9 combines with J gene TRBJ1-2, with 7 bases matching TRBD1. The CDR3 contains 14 residues. Looked up from germline, CDR1 is MNHGY and CDR2 is SVAAGI. After removal of 3 bases from V and 3 bases from J, the junction contained 4 bases not matched to a gene. The CDR3: CASSYGRGYYGYTF. DNA for the CDR3: TGTGCCAGCAGTTACGGCAGGGGGTACTATGGCTACACCTTC.

This clone occurred a few times. The chain has TRBV11-2 and TRBJ2-1; D unresolved. Trimming removed 1 base from V and 6 bases from J, with 22 bases in between. Germline CDR1 SGHAT, CDR2 FQNNGV. The CDR3 extends over 18 amino acids. The CDR3 nucleotides read TGTGCCAGCAGCTTAGGTTTTGGCATATCCCCCCACGGCAATGAGCAGTTCTTC. Translating it yields CASSLGFGISPHGNEQFF.

This clone has ten or more counts. This chain uses TRBV6-5 with TRBJ2-3; 10 bases are a match to TRBD1. V lost 6 bases, J lost 1 base, and 4 bases stayed unmatched. CDR3 length equals 15 residues. In germline, CDR1 is MNHEY, CDR2 SVGAGI. In DNA, the CDR3 is TGTGCCAGCAGAGGACAGGGGGTGGGCACAGATACGCAGTATTTT. Translation: CASRGQGVGTDTQYF.